A selection of T cell receptor beta chains follows, all from one sample in a study of blood T cell repertoires in COVID-19. The table came from immunoSEQ multiplex PCR; TCRdb's copy has only in-frame clones and leaves some out. The sample carries under 350,000 clones, 90% recorded once. The source material was peripheral blood. The source of these receptors is a woman aged 25-40 years with COVID-19, enrolled during active disease. CDR3s include the opening cysteine and the closing phenylalanine or tryptophan. D genes are given only for firm matches. Expanded clones are given a class, and other clones once, few, many or no size at all.

V	size	J	D	DNA	CDR3
TRBV3-1/TRBV3-2	.	TRBJ1-2	TRBD1	TGTGCCAGCTCCGGGACAGGGGGATATGGCTACACCTTC	CASSGTGGYGYTF
TRBV2	.	TRBJ2-7	TRBD1	TGTGCCAGCATGCCGGGACAGGGGTTTCGCGAGCAGTACTTC	CASMPGQGFREQYF
TRBV15	.	TRBJ1-5	.	TGTGCCACCAGCAGAGTAAGGGGAGGGAGCAATCAGCCCCAGCATTTT	CATSRVRGGSNQPQHF
TRBV10-1	.	TRBJ2-6	TRBD2	TGCGCCAGCAGTGAGTCGGCGGGGGTTGCTGGGGCCAACGTCCTGACTTTC	CASSESAGVAGANVLTF
TRBV7-9	once	TRBJ1-1	.	TGTGCCAGCAGCTTAAGGAGCGGAGGGAACACTGAAGCTTTCTTT	CASSLRSGGNTEAFF
TRBV28	.	TRBJ1-1	.	TGTGCCAGCAGTTTAATCCAGGGGAACACTGAAGCTTTCTTT	CASSLIQGNTEAFF
TRBV28	.	TRBJ2-1	TRBD2	TGTGCCAGCAACCCGACGGGGGGAGCCTACAATGAGCAGTTCTTC	CASNPTGGAYNEQFF
TRBV19	once	TRBJ2-6	TRBD2	TGTGCCAGTAAGGTTGTAGCGGGAGGCTTTGGGGCCAACGTCCTGACTTTC	CASKVVAGGFGANVLTF
TRBV5-1	.	TRBJ1-1	.	TGCGCCAGCAGCTTGGGGTCTGTGACTAAACCTTTCTTT	CASSLGSVTKPFF
TRBV5-6	once	TRBJ1-5	TRBD1	TGTGCCAGCAGCTTCCAACAGGGGATCAGTCAGCCCCAGCATTTT	CASSFQQGISQPQHF
TRBV19	.	TRBJ2-2	.	TGTGCCACCCGGAACACCGGGGAGCTGTTTTTT	CATRNTGELFF
TRBV2	.	TRBJ2-3	.	TGTGCCAGCAGTGAGAGAGACGGGGCAGATACGCAGTATTTT	CASSERDGADTQYF
TRBV7-8	.	TRBJ1-1	.	TGTGCCAGCAGCTCCCCAGGGCCTAGCGCTGAAGCTTTCTTT	CASSSPGPSAEAFF
TRBV24-1	once	TRBJ2-7	.	TGTGCCACCGGACGGGGGTACGAGCAGTACTTC	CATGRGYEQYF
TRBV7-3	.	TRBJ2-7	TRBD2	TGTGCCAGCAGCGTTTCTAGCGGGAGTCCTTACGAGCAGTACTTC	CASSVSSGSPYEQYF
TRBV20-1	.	TRBJ2-5	TRBD2	TGCAGTGCTAGTAACGGGACTAGCGGGAGTTGGACCCAGTACTTC	CSASNGTSGSWTQYF
TRBV30	.	TRBJ1-2	TRBD1	TGTGCCTTGGACAGGGGGCGTTGGTATGGCTACACCTTC	CALDRGRWYGYTF
TRBV19	.	TRBJ2-6	.	TGTGCCAGTAGTATAACAGGGACCGGGGCCAACGTCCTGACTTTC	CASSITGTGANVLTF
TRBV5-5	.	TRBJ2-1	.	TGTGCCAGCAGCTTACTAGTCCCCAATGAGCAGTTCTTC	CASSLLVPNEQFF
TRBV24-1	.	TRBJ2-1	TRBD1	TGTGCCACCAGTGATTCGGACAGGATCAATGAGCAGTTCTTC	CATSDSDRINEQFF
TRBV5-4	.	TRBJ1-4	.	TGTGCCAGCAGCCAACCGGGAGAAAAACTGTTTTTT	CASSQPGEKLFF
TRBV29-1	.	TRBJ2-2	TRBD1	TGCAGCGTTGAACCCAGGGGGATTCTCGGGGAGCTGTTTTTT	CSVEPRGILGELFF
TRBV5-4	once	TRBJ2-7	.	TGTGCCAGCAGCTTTTCGCCCGACGGGTACGAGCAGTACTTC	CASSFSPDGYEQYF
TRBV5-4	.	TRBJ1-1	TRBD1	TGTGCCAGCAGCTTACAGGGGAAGAACACTGAAGCTTTCTTT	CASSLQGKNTEAFF
TRBV7-9	once	TRBJ1-5	TRBD1	TGTGCCAGCAGCCCACAGGGGGCGAGCAATCAGCCCCAGCATTTT	CASSPQGASNQPQHF
TRBV6-5	.	TRBJ2-7	.	TGTGCCAGCAGGGCTAAGGGGCACCCCTACGAGCAGTACTTC	CASRAKGHPYEQYF
TRBV7-9	.	TRBJ1-1	.	TGTGCCAGCAGCTTAATAGTCGGGAACACTGAAGCTTTCTTT	CASSLIVGNTEAFF
TRBV7-9	.	TRBJ2-5	TRBD1	TGTGCCAGCAGCCCACAGGGGGAAGAGACCCAGTACTTC	CASSPQGEETQYF
TRBV24-1	.	TRBJ2-5	TRBD2	TGTGCCACCAGTGATTTCGGGGAGGGAGAGACCCAGTACTTC	CATSDFGEGETQYF
TRBV5-6	.	TRBJ2-7	TRBD2	TGTGCCAGCAGCCCCACACCCAGCGGGGCAGGTGAGCAGTACTTC	CASSPTPSGAGEQYF
TRBV30	once	TRBJ1-3	.	TGTGCCTGGGAAAACAGGGTTTCTGGAAACACCATATATTTT	CAWENRVSGNTIYF
TRBV11-2	.	TRBJ2-7	TRBD1	TGTGCCAGCAGCTTAGCGGGACAGAATGGGGTCCGATACGAGCAGTACTTC	CASSLAGQNGVRYEQYF
TRBV15	.	TRBJ2-2	.	TGTGCCACCAGCAGAGATCGGCGGGGCACCGGGGAGCTGTTTTTT	CATSRDRRGTGELFF
TRBV28	.	TRBJ2-1	TRBD2	TGTGCCAGCAGCCAGGGCGGGAGTAGGGATGAGCAGTTCTTC	CASSQGGSRDEQFF
TRBV7-2	.	TRBJ2-7	TRBD1	TGTGCCAGCAGCACCGGGACAGGGGGCAGGAAGCAGTACTTC	CASSTGTGGRKQYF
TRBV4-1	.	TRBJ2-1	.	TGCGCCAGCAGGTACACCGGGTCCCGAACGGACAATGAGCAGTTCTTC	CASRYTGSRTDNEQFF
TRBV20-1	.	TRBJ1-3	.	TGCAGTGCTAGTCGAGGGCCTGTCTCTGGAAACACCATATATTTT	CSASRGPVSGNTIYF
TRBV14	.	TRBJ2-1	.	TGTGCCAGCAGCCAAGATCTGCTAGCGGAGCAGTTCTTC	CASSQDLLAEQFF
TRBV5-1	.	TRBJ2-1	TRBD2	TGCGCCAGCAGCTCCGGGACTAGCGGGAGCCACAATGAGCAGTTCTTC	CASSSGTSGSHNEQFF
TRBV6-6	once	TRBJ2-7	.	TGTGCCAGCAGTTACTCGACTTACGAGCAGTACTTC	CASSYSTYEQYF
TRBV27	few	TRBJ1-1	.	TGTGCCAGCAGGTCCGGAGGCACTGAAGCTTTCTTT	CASRSGGTEAFF
TRBV5-6	.	TRBJ2-2	TRBD1	TGTGCCAGCAGCTTTGGACAGGGGTCTAACACCGGGGAGCTGTTTTTT	CASSFGQGSNTGELFF
TRBV5-1	.	TRBJ1-2	.	TGCGCCAGCAGCTTGGCGGGAGGGGCCGACTATGGCTACACCTTC	CASSLAGGADYGYTF
TRBV10-2	.	TRBJ2-7	TRBD2	TGCGCCAGCAGTGAGCTAGCGGGATCCTCCTACGAGCAGTACTTC	CASSELAGSSYEQYF
TRBV6-2/TRBV6-3	.	TRBJ2-1	.	TGTGCCAGCAGTTTCCTACCTACAGGTGGTGAGCAGTTCTTC	CASSFLPTGGEQFF